This T cell receptor beta chain originates from a study of PD-1 blockade in classical Hodgkin lymphoma. All patients relapsed after autologous stem cell transplantation, and brentuximab vedotin exposure varied. From germline, CDR1 is SGDLS and CDR2 YYNGEE. The V gene end was trimmed by 4 bases and the J gene end by 6 bases; junction bases not matched to a gene: 4. The length of the CDR3 is 14 residues. Measured with immunoSEQ multiplex PCR; TCRdb has only the in-frame clones, and not every one. The sample lists about 6,500 clones, over 60% occurring once. This chain connects TRBV9 to TRBJ2-2; 9 positions match TRBD1. The receptor comes from a human donor with classical Hodgkin lymphoma. The sequencing used peripheral blood mononuclear cells (PBMCs), collected at baseline. For the CDR3, the DNA is TGTGCCAGCAGCCAACGACAGGGGGCCGGGGAGCTGTTTTTT. Translation gives CASSQRQGAGELFF.